This TCR beta chain was recorded in a study of T cell repertoires in cytomegalovirus infection. Looking at the study overall: Both a matching HLA type and CMV infection were indicated by public TCR beta signatures.

This clonotype was detected ten times or more. Its antigen is still unknown. TCRdb re-analysed the reads in MiXCR, keeping a single row per CDR3 protein. The table lists over 150,000 distinct CDR3 sequences, about an eighth of them singletons, with 25% to 30% in the top ten. Study-level findings and limits: Based on cumulative public TCR beta family frequency, carriers of CMV plus the relevant HLA were identified. The response measured ex vivo was dominated by TCR beta clonotypes (HLA-C-restricted and CMV-specific).

V was trimmed by 1 base and J by 2 bases, leaving 5 bases between them. The V gene's germline CDR1 is SGHDN and CDR2 FVKESK. The CDR3 runs 13 residues. The rearrangement joins TRBV14 to TRBJ1-1, with D unresolved. This receptor was obtained from a human donor in good health (CMV status not recorded). Some clones in this sample may be carry-over from other donors' samples. The specimen sequenced was PBMCs. DNA of the CDR3: TGTGCCAGCAGCCAAGCGTCCAACACTGAAGCTTTCTTT. This encodes CASSQASNTEAFF.